A selection of T cell receptor beta chains follows, all from one sample in a study of T and B cells in COVID-19 patients. Each CDR3 protein is one row after TCRdb ran MiXCR on the multiplex PCR reads. This sample has roughly 5,400 distinct CDR3 sequences, with 25% to 35% found just once. Sequenced material: blood. The receptor source for this set is a human donor with active COVID-19. Both conserved end residues are part of each CDR3. The D gene is left open where the match is weak. Size values are once, few and many counts, or a class for expanded clones, and some rows have none.

J | D | V | size | CDR3 | DNA
TRBJ2-1 | TRBD1 | TRBV19 | NA | CASRELDRVYEQFF | TGTGCCAGTAGAGAACTGGACAGGGTCTATGAGCAGTTCTTC
TRBJ2-7 | NA | TRBV5-6 | many | CASSLLGPGLEQYF | TGTGCCAGCAGCTTGCTGGGACCCGGACTCGAGCAGTACTTC
TRBJ1-1 | NA | TRBV6-2/TRBV6-3 | NA | CASRIISNTEAFF | TGTGCCAGCAGAATTATCTCGAACACTGAAGCTTTCTTT
TRBJ1-2 | TRBD1 | TRBV20-1 | NA | CSSSVPLRQGRSGYTF | TGCAGTTCTAGCGTCCCTCTCAGACAGGGAAGGTCTGGCTACACCTTC
TRBJ2-7 | NA | TRBV18 | medium-sized | CASSPRGMGGSYEQYF | TGTGCCAGCTCACCAAGGGGGATGGGAGGTTCCTACGAGCAGTACTTC
TRBJ2-5 | TRBD1 | TRBV4-2 | few | CASSLGTGRGTQYF | TGTGCCAGCAGCCTCGGGACAGGGCGGGGGACCCAGTACTTC
TRBJ2-1 | TRBD2 | TRBV7-2 | few | CASIDWGLAVYNEQFF | TGTGCCAGCATCGATTGGGGCCTAGCGGTCTACAATGAGCAGTTCTTC
TRBJ2-1 | NA | TRBV5-5 | medium-sized | CASSNTGGGRNEQFF | TGTGCCAGCAGCAATACTGGAGGGGGGCGCAATGAGCAGTTCTTC
TRBJ2-7 | TRBD1 | TRBV29-1 | medium-sized | CSVLDRAPIYEQYF | TGCAGCGTTTTAGACAGGGCACCGATCTACGAGCAGTACTTC
TRBJ1-2 | TRBD1 | TRBV13 | medium-sized | CASTNSRQGGYGYTF | TGTGCCAGCACGAACTCCCGACAGGGCGGCTATGGCTACACCTTC
TRBJ2-7 | TRBD1 | TRBV20-1 | few | CSAKGQVGGEQYF | TGCAGTGCCAAGGGACAGGTGGGCGGCGAGCAGTACTTC
TRBJ2-3 | TRBD1 | TRBV6-4 | NA | CASSDSFSVAGGTDTQYF | TGTGCCAGCAGTGACTCGTTTAGTGTCGCAGGGGGAACAGATACGCAGTATTTT
TRBJ2-5 | NA | TRBV11-3 | NA | CAGSLGPQPEETQYF | TGTGCCGGCAGCTTAGGCCCCCAGCCTGAAGAGACCCAGTACTTC
TRBJ2-7 | NA | TRBV11-3 | large | CASSLYPGEQYF | TGTGCCAGCAGCTTATATCCTGGGGAGCAGTACTTC
TRBJ1-1 | TRBD1 | TRBV7-6 | NA | CASSLGQGATEAFF | TGTGCCAGCAGCTTAGGCCAGGGGGCCACTGAAGCTTTCTTT
TRBJ2-7 | TRBD2 | TRBV5-4 | medium-sized | CASSSGLAVLEQYF | TGTGCCAGCAGCTCAGGACTAGCGGTGTTGGAGCAGTACTTC
TRBJ2-1 | TRBD2 | TRBV19 | NA | CASTRRGLAEYNEQFF | TGTGCCAGTACCCGGAGGGGACTAGCGGAATACAATGAGCAGTTCTTC